This T cell receptor beta chain was retrieved from a study of blood T cell repertoires in COVID-19. About the research overall: There were acute and convalescent COVID-19 samples, and they came from the United States, Italy and Spain. In each case, the material was cDNA or gDNA derived from T cells, B-cell-depleted T cells, or PBMCs.

V lost 1 base to trimming and J lost 3 bases; unmatched junction nucleotides: 5. This CDR3 is built from 17 residues. Germline values: CDR1 LGHDT, CDR2 YNNKEL (reference sequence). Original processing notes: Estimation of nucleated cell counts was performed using reference gene primer amplification. The table came from immunoSEQ multiplex PCR; TCRdb's copy has only in-frame clones and leaves some out. V, J and clone size derive from that table, while D and trimming were established from the DNA sequence. The sample gives about 75,000 clones, 90% of which show up once; approximately 2.5% is in the top ten.

The specimen was peripheral blood. The chain carries TRBV3-1 (or the pseudogene TRBV3-2) and TRBJ2-5; 13 bases line up with TRBD2. The sequence was obtained from a human donor in a cohort sampled during active COVID-19. This CDR3 is CASSQVELAGGKETQYF. CDR3 bases: TGTGCCAGCAGCCAAGTGGAACTAGCGGGGGGGAAAGAGACCCAGTACTTC.